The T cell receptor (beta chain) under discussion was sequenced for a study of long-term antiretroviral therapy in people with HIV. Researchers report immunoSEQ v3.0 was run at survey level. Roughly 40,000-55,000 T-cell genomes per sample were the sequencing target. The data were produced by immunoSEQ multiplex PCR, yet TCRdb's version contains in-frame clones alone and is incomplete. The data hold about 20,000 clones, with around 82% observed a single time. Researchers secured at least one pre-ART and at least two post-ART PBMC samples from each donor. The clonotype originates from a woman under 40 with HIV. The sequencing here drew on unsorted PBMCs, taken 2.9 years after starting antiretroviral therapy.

CDR3 DNA sequence: TGTGCCTGGAGGGGCTGGGGGGAGACCCAGTACTTC. Encoded protein: CAWRGWGETQYF. This sequence joins TRBV30 and TRBJ2-5, with D possibly called TRBD1 or TRBD2 (5 bases each). The CDR3 is made up of 12 amino acids. Germline-derived CDR1 and CDR2 are GTSNPN and SVGIG (reference sequence). Trimming cost V 3 bases and J 5 bases, with 10 bases left between them.